What follows are 15 T cell receptor beta chains derived from one specimen sequenced in a study of blood T cell repertoires in COVID-19. Some clones are missing from TCRdb's copy, which holds only in-frame ones; the method was immunoSEQ multiplex PCR. Found here are about 250,000 clones, around nine tenths of them singletons; the top ten hold 3.5% to 4%. Sequences were obtained from PBMCs or T cells enriched from blood (not recorded which). These receptors were collected from a woman in her thirties with acute COVID-19.

CDR3 sequence: CATTEGSPGGTGELFF. The CDR3 DNA sequence: TGTGCCACCACGGAGGGTAGCCCAGGGGGGACCGGGGAGCTGTTTTTT. This rearrangement joins TRBV11-2 to TRBJ2-2; TRBD1 might be the D (7 bases). The germline gives CDR1 SGHAT, CDR2 FQNNGV. The V end lost 10 bases, the J end lost 5 bases, and 23 bases lay between the germline ends. This CDR3 has 16 residues. The entire variable domain, with the rest obtained from reference TRBV11-2 and TRBJ2-2, is as follows: EAGVAQSPRYKIIEKRQSVAFWCNPISGHATLYWYQQILGQGPKLLIQFQNNGVVDDSQLPKDRFSAERLKGVDSTLKIQPAKLEDSAVYLCATTEGSPGGTGELFFGEGSRLTVL.

This chain links TRBV7-6 with TRBJ1-2; maybe TRBD1 (6 bases). V was clipped by 5 bases and J by 0 bases, with 7 bases between them. The CDR3 length is 13 residues. The germline gives CDR1 SGHVS, CDR2 FNYEAQ. The CDR3 spells CASSRQANYGYTF. CDR3 bases: TGTGCCAGCAGCCGACAGGCTAACTATGGCTACACCTTC.

The V and J genes are TRBV3-1 (or the pseudogene TRBV3-2) and TRBJ1-1; 8 bases line up with TRBD1. The CDR3 has 13 amino acids. The germline V gene has CDR1 LGHDT and CDR2 YNNKEL (reference sequence). The V segment lost 1 base and the J segment 9 bases; nucleotides outside the gene matches: 4. CDR3 sequence (DNA): TGTGCCAGCAGCCAAGGGGGCAGGGGGCAAGCTTTCTTT. Amino acids: CASSQGGRGQAFF.

The chain employs TRBV11-2 and TRBJ2-5; D is uncertain. V lost 2 bases to trimming and J lost 4 bases, with 8 bases between them. There are 13 residues in the CDR3. CDR1 and CDR2 from the germline V gene are SGHAT and FQNNGV. CDR3 protein: CASSLRVSETQYF. The CDR3 nucleotides are TGTGCCAGCAGCTTACGTGTTTCAGAGACCCAGTACTTC.

The chain has TRBV6-2 or TRBV6-3 and TRBJ1-6; weak D call: TRBD1 (6 bases). The CDR3 covers 14 residues. V lost 2 bases, J lost 10 bases, and 12 bases lay in between. Germline V CDR1 and CDR2: MNHEY, SVGEGT. DNA for the CDR3: TGTGCCAGCAGTTACAGACAGGAAAGATCACCCCTCCACTTT. Residues: CASSYRQERSPLHF.

V usage is TRBV21-1 and J usage is TRBJ1-1. TRBV21-1 is termed a pseudogene. This CDR3 comprises 16 residues. The DNA of the CDR3 is TGTGCCAGCAGCAATTCGCGGGGATTAGGGCTCACTGAAGCTTTCTTT. It encodes CASSNSRGLGLTEAFF.

This clone was counted only a few times. This rearrangement joins TRBV28 to TRBJ2-7; D not certain. The germline CDR1 and CDR2 sequences are MDHEN and SYDVKM. The germline V and J ends were trimmed by 1 base and 6 bases, with 4 bases remaining between them. This CDR3 has 11 residues. CDR3 residues: CASSLSSEQYF. The DNA of the CDR3 is TGTGCCAGCAGTTTATCTAGCGAGCAGTACTTC.

This clone has a single count. The chain carries TRBV10-3 and TRBJ1-1, with 10 bases matching TRBD1. From germline, CDR1 is ENHRY and CDR2 SYGVKD. The CDR3 consists of 16 residues. Trimming cost V 4 bases and J 0 bases; bases outside gene matches: 5. CDR3 amino acids: CAISVRQGAMNTEAFF. For the CDR3, the DNA is TGTGCCATCAGTGTGCGACAGGGGGCTATGAACACTGAAGCTTTCTTT.

This clone was detected only a few times. The rearrangement joins TRBV7-2 to TRBJ1-4; D unclear. With 4 bases removed from V and 10 bases from J, the gap between germline ends came to 13 bases. Germline CDR1 and CDR2: SGHTA and FQGNSA. This CDR3 has 13 amino acids. The CDR3 protein is CASSSEVEGKLFF. CDR3 bases: TGTGCCAGCAGCTCGGAGGTAGAAGGAAAACTGTTTTTT.

The chain employs TRBV7-2 and TRBJ2-1; 13 positions agree with TRBD2. Germline CDR1 SGHTA, CDR2 FQGNSA. With 2 bases clipped from V and 8 bases from J, the junction kept 12 bases outside the gene matches. CDR3 length equals 18 residues. The CDR3 coding sequence is TGTGCCAGCAGCTTAACTAGCGGGGGGGCCCCGATAGTCGATGAGCAGTTCTTC. It specifies CASSLTSGGAPIVDEQFF.

This sequence joins TRBV7-6 and TRBJ2-1; no clear D. V was clipped by 8 bases and J by 6 bases, with 17 bases between them. Germline CDR1 reads SGHVS; CDR2 reads FNYEAQ. The CDR3 sequence is 14 residues long. Written as DNA, the CDR3 is TGTGCCAGCGCCATTCCCCGACGGAGCAATGAGCAGTTCTTC. Amino acids: CASAIPRRSNEQFF.

The gene calls are TRBV11-2 and TRBJ2-6, with 8 nucleotides matching TRBD1. Germline assignment: CDR1 SGHAT and CDR2 FQNNGV. The CDR3 spans 17 residues. Trimming removed 0 bases from V and 5 bases from J; junction bases left unmatched: 6. The CDR3 DNA is TGTGCCAGCAGCTTAGACACAGGGGGAGTCTGGGCCAACGTCCTGACTTTC. As protein: CASSLDTGGVWANVLTF.

This clone was seen only once. The V and J genes are TRBV5-4 and TRBJ1-3; tentative D call: TRBD1 (5 bases). Germline values: CDR1 SGHNT, CDR2 YYREEE (reference sequence). Trimming left V 0 bases short and J 3 bases short, with 7 bases between. The CDR3 is 14 amino acids. The CDR3 protein is CASSLGDFGNTIYF. The CDR3 DNA reads as TGTGCCAGCAGCTTGGGGGACTTTGGAAACACCATATATTTT.

This chain uses TRBV2 with TRBJ1-6; 8 bases match TRBD1. CDR3 length equals 16 residues. Looked up from germline, CDR1 is SNHLY and CDR2 is FYNNEI. The V segment lost 3 bases and the J segment 8 bases; nucleotides outside the gene matches: 9. DNA of the CDR3: TGTGCCAGCAGTGATGATTCTGGACAGGGATATTCACCCCTCCACTTT. Residues: CASSDDSGQGYSPLHF.

The CDR3 here is CASSPQRNAPEQYF. The CDR3 region has the DNA TGTGCCAGCTCACCACAGAGGAACGCCCCCGAGCAGTACTTC. The V and J genes are TRBV18 and TRBJ2-7, with unresolved D. In germline, CDR1 is KGHSH, CDR2 LQKENI. The V gene lost 1 base and the J gene lost 6 bases, with 13 bases spanning the gap. This CDR3 spans 14 amino acids.